This passage covers 17 T cell receptor beta chains from one sample sequenced in a study of breast tumors, draining lymph nodes, adjacent tissues. From the multiplex PCR reads, TCRdb called clonotypes with MiXCR, one entry per CDR3 protein. The table includes roughly 80,000 distinct CDR3 sequences, roughly 20% detected once. The lymph nodes were axillary draining lymph nodes from breast cancer patients. The specimen was axillary lymph node tissue. The receptors shown here come from a female donor with breast cancer. Some clones in this sample may be carry-over from other donors' samples.

This clonotype has at least ten counts. The DNA for the CDR3 is TGTGCCAGCAGTCGATCACTACTAGCGGGAGGGCCCAGTGAGCAGTTCTTC. This sequence encodes CASSRSLLAGGPSEQFF. The chain has TRBV9 and TRBJ2-1; 13 bases line up with TRBD2. The CDR3 is 17 residues long. Germline loops: CDR1 SGDLS, CDR2 YYNGEE. Trimming took 5 bases from V and 9 from J; bases not matched to a gene: 14.

This clonotype was seen ten or more times. The chain recombines TRBV7-2 with TRBJ2-5, with D unresolved. Per germline, CDR1 SGHTA and CDR2 FQGNSA. The ends were cut back, 5 bases at V and 0 bases at J, with 16 bases in the middle. CDR3 length: 16 amino acids. CDR3 sequence reads: CASSPPLGWYQETQYF. CDR3 nucleotide sequence: TGTGCCAGCAGCCCCCCGCTCGGGTGGTACCAAGAGACCCAGTACTTC.

This clonotype was observed many times. This chain joins TRBV12-3 or TRBV12-4 and TRBJ2-1; D possibly uses TRBD1 or TRBD2 (6 bases each). This CDR3 comprises 13 residues. The ends were cut back, 6 bases at V and 6 bases at J, with 12 bases in the middle. CDR3: CASRPGGRNEQFF. The CDR3 nucleotides read TGTGCCAGCAGACCCGGGGGCCGCAATGAGCAGTTCTTC.

Many counts were recorded for this clonotype. The chain is built from TRBV28 and TRBJ2-7, with TRBD1 as a possible D gene (5 bases). The length of the CDR3 is 14 residues. CDR1 MDHEN and CDR2 SYDVKM come from the germline V gene. The V and J ends lost 2 bases and 4 bases respectively, with 12 bases between them. Here the CDR3 DNA reads TGTGCCAGCAGTTTACTGCGCACAGGTTACGAGCAGTACTTC. This translates into CASSLLRTGYEQYF. Full variable domain (missing parts from reference TRBV28 and TRBJ2-7): DVKVTQSSRYLVKRTGEKVFLECVQDMDHENMFWYRQDPGLGLRLIYFSYDVKMKEKGDIPEGYSVSREKKERFSLILESASTNQTSMYLCASSLLRTGYEQYFGPGTRLTVT.

This clonotype has just a few counts. V is TRBV6-6 and J is TRBJ1-5; D possibly corresponds to TRBD1 (5 bases). The CDR3 loop spans 16 amino acids. Germline assignment: CDR1 MNHNY and CDR2 SVGAGI (reference sequence). The V and J ends lost 7 bases and 5 bases respectively, with 21 bases between them. CDR3 protein: CASTEGRGREYQPQHF. The CDR3 DNA sequence: TGTGCCAGCACCGAGGGCCGGGGGAGGGAATATCAGCCCCAGCATTTT.

The rearrangement joins TRBV29-1 to TRBJ2-1; TRBD2 might be the D (6 bases). Germline V gives CDR1 SQVTM, CDR2 ANQGSEA. The CDR3 is 14 amino acids. Trimming stripped 5 bases from V and 2 bases from J, with 13 bases between. Here the CDR3 DNA reads TGCAGCGTTATGACGGTAGCGGCCTACAATGAGCAGTTCTTC. It translates to CSVMTVAAYNEQFF.

A remark on this clonotype: This may be a read error, as it is one base from a much larger clone. The CDR3 sequence is CASSPPEMVAGRNERFF. The CDR3 DNA is TGCGCCAGCAGCCCGCCCGAGATGGTAGCGGGACGGAATGAGCGGTTCTTC. The V call is TRBV4-1, the J call TRBJ2-1; TRBD2 matches at 8 bases. Germline lookup yields CDR1 MGHRA and CDR2 YSYEKL. CDR3 size: 17 residues.

The sample holds many counts of this clonotype. The J gene is TRBJ2-2, the V gene TRBV6-5; 11 positions agree with TRBD1. After removal of 6 bases from V and 7 bases from J, the junction contained 4 bases not matched to a gene. Germline V gives CDR1 MNHEY, CDR2 SVGAGI. This CDR3 is built from 14 residues. This CDR3 reads CASRRDRGGGELFF. CDR3 DNA: TGTGCCAGCAGGAGGGACAGGGGGGGCGGGGAGCTGTTTTTT.

This clonotype was detected many times. This chain uses TRBV7-9 with TRBJ2-7; D remains ambiguous. CDR3 length: 18 residues. Trimming left V 2 bases short and J 0 bases short, with 20 bases between. Germline CDR1 is SEHNR and CDR2 is FQNEAQ (reference sequence). The CDR3 loop reads CASSLRGQAALASYEQYF. The CDR3 DNA follows: TGTGCCAGCAGCTTACGTGGCCAGGCTGCACTTGCCTCCTACGAGCAGTACTTC. Full variable domain (rest looked up from reference TRBV7-9 and TRBJ2-7): DTGVSQNPRHKITKRGQNVTFRCDPISEHNRLYWYRQTLGQGPEFLTYFQNEAQLEKSRLLSDRFSAERPKGSFSTLEIQRTEQGDSAMYLCASSLRGQAALASYEQYFGPGTRLTVT.

Many counts were recorded for this clonotype. V usage is TRBV20-1 and J usage is TRBJ2-3; no clear D. Germline CDR1 and CDR2: DFQATT and SNEGSKA (reference sequence). The CDR3 has 17 residues. Trimming took 5 bases from V and 2 from J, leaving 23 bases between them. The CDR3 protein is CSASRRAGFSVTDTQYF. CDR3 nucleotide sequence: TGCAGTGCTTCCCGCCGGGCTGGGTTTTCAGTCACAGATACGCAGTATTTT.

This clonotype was detected many times. The chain employs TRBV5-1 and TRBJ2-7; TRBD1 or TRBD2 may be the D gene (7 bases each). The CDR3 sequence is 16 residues long. V gave up 0 bases and J gave up 0 bases, with 13 bases separating them. Germline-derived CDR1 and CDR2 are SGHRS and YFSETQ. The CDR3 sequence is CASSLGQGGSSYEQYF. CDR3 bases: TGCGCCAGCAGCTTGGGACAGGGCGGGAGCTCCTACGAGCAGTACTTC.

Regarding this clonotype: This clone may be a read error of a much larger clone one base away. The chain recombines TRBV20-1 with TRBJ2-7; D could derive from TRBD1 or TRBD2 (7 bases each). The CDR3 loop spans 12 amino acids. Germline values: CDR1 DFQATT, CDR2 SNEGSKA (reference sequence). The CDR3 sequence: CGGRGRAYEQYF. CDR3 in DNA: TGCGGGGGGAGGGGGCGCGCCTACGAGCAGTACTTC.

This clonotype has just a few counts. This chain connects TRBV5-1 to TRBJ1-3, with D tentatively TRBD1 (6 bases). This CDR3 has 18 residues. Trimming took 1 base from V and 0 from J, leaving 17 bases between them. Germline V gives CDR1 SGHRS, CDR2 YFSETQ. DNA for the CDR3: TGCGCCAGCAGCTTGCGGAGGGGGGGGACCCACTCTGGAAACACCATATATTTT. Protein: CASSLRRGGTHSGNTIYF. Full variable domain (missing parts from reference TRBV5-1 and TRBJ1-3): KAGVTQTPRYLIKTRGQQVTLSCSPISGHRSVSWYQQTPGQGLQFLFEYFSETQRNKGNFPGRFSGRQFSNSRSEMNVSTLELGDSALYLCASSLRRGGTHSGNTIYFGEGSWLTVV.

This clonotype was observed many times. The chain couples TRBV6-5 to TRBJ1-4; D is undetermined. V was pared by 8 bases and J by 12 bases, with 13 bases between. Germline CDR1 reads MNHEY; CDR2 reads SVGAGI. This CDR3 spans 11 amino acids. The CDR3: CASGGQSELFF. CDR3 bases: TGTGCCAGCGGAGGGCAGAGTGAACTGTTTTTT.

On this clonotype: Being one base from a much bigger clone, this may be a read error. This chain uses TRBV4-2 with TRBJ2-7; weak D call: TRBD1 (5 bases). V lost 0 bases, J lost 7 bases, and 16 bases lay in between. The CDR3 spans 15 residues. Germline V gene lookup returns CDR1 LGHNA and CDR2 YNFKEQ. The DNA for the CDR3 is TGTGCCAGCAGCCAAGATTGGCAGGGCGAGGATGAGCAGTACTTC. It translates to CASSQDWQGEDEQYF.

The chain combines TRBV28 with TRBJ2-1; the D gene could be TRBD1 or TRBD2 (5 bases each). V was pared by 6 bases and J by 5 bases, with 11 bases between. Germline V gene data show CDR1 as MDHEN and CDR2 as SYDVKM. The CDR3 runs 13 residues. The CDR3 region has the DNA TGTGCCAGCAGCGGGGCTGTCGACAATGAGCAGTTCTTC. As protein: CASSGAVDNEQFF. Variable domain in full (rest from reference TRBV28 and TRBJ2-1): DVKVTQSSRYLVKRTGEKVFLECVQDMDHENMFWYRQDPGLGLRLIYFSYDVKMKEKGDIPEGYSVSREKKERFSLILESASTNQTSMYLCASSGAVDNEQFFGPGTRLTVL.

The gene calls are TRBV20-1 and TRBJ2-3, with 14 nucleotides matching TRBD2. The CDR3 length is 15 residues. The germline gives CDR1 DFQATT, CDR2 SNEGSKA (reference sequence). The junction had 4 bases not matched to a gene; V was cut back by 5 bases and J by 3 bases. CDR3 nucleotides: TGCAGTGCTTCCGGGACTAGCGGGAGTACAGATACGCAGTATTTT. This translates into CSASGTSGSTDTQYF.